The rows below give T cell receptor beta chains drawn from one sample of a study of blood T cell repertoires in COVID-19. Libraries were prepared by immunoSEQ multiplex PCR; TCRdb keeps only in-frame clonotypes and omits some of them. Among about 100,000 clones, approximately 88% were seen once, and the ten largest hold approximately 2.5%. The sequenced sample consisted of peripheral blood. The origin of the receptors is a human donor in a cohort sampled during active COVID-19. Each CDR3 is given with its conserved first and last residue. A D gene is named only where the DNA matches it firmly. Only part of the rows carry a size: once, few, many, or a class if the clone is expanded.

cdr3_aa: CASSFGDSYGYTF; cdr3_nt: TGTGCCAGCAGTTTCGGGGACAGCTATGGCTACACCTTC; d_call: TRBD1; v_call: TRBV12-3/TRBV12-4; j_call: TRBJ1-2; clone_size: NA
cdr3_aa: CASSRSDRGYNSPLHF; cdr3_nt: TGTGCCAGCAGCCGATCGGACAGGGGGTATAATTCACCCCTCCACTTT; d_call: TRBD1; v_call: TRBV7-9; j_call: TRBJ1-6; clone_size: NA
cdr3_aa: CASSRGTGGFYEQYF; cdr3_nt: TGCGCCAGCAGCCGGGGGACAGGGGGTTTCTACGAGCAGTACTTC; d_call: TRBD1; v_call: TRBV4-1; j_call: TRBJ2-7; clone_size: NA
cdr3_aa: CASTLVRGQQCGYTF; cdr3_nt: TGCGCCAGCACCTTAGTTCGTGGACAACAATGTGGCTACACCTTC; d_call: NA; v_call: TRBV23-1; j_call: TRBJ1-2; clone_size: NA
cdr3_aa: CASSPDRGPRSYNSPLHF; cdr3_nt: TGTGCCAGCTCACCGGACAGGGGGCCGAGGTCCTATAATTCACCCCTCCACTTT; d_call: TRBD1; v_call: TRBV18; j_call: TRBJ1-6; clone_size: NA
cdr3_aa: CASTRVENYGYTF; cdr3_nt: TGTGCCAGCACCCGGGTGGAGAACTATGGCTACACCTTC; d_call: NA; v_call: TRBV2; j_call: TRBJ1-2; clone_size: NA
cdr3_aa: CASGLVGAQPQHF; cdr3_nt: TGTGCCAGCGGACTTGTGGGAGCCCAGCCCCAGCATTTT; d_call: NA; v_call: TRBV7-9; j_call: TRBJ1-5; clone_size: NA
cdr3_aa: CASSFFGESSYNEQFF; cdr3_nt: TGTGCTAGCAGCTTTTTTGGGGAGAGCTCCTACAATGAGCAGTTCTTC; d_call: NA; v_call: TRBV7-7; j_call: TRBJ2-1; clone_size: NA
cdr3_aa: CASSPIDGTSGRNEQFF; cdr3_nt: TGTGCCAGCAGCCCTATTGACGGGACTAGCGGGAGGAATGAGCAGTTCTTC; d_call: TRBD2; v_call: TRBV7-9; j_call: TRBJ2-1; clone_size: NA
cdr3_aa: CASSRLAANLQETQYF; cdr3_nt: TGTGCCAGCAGCCGACTAGCAGCAAATTTACAAGAGACCCAGTACTTC; d_call: TRBD2; v_call: TRBV7-8; j_call: TRBJ2-5; clone_size: NA
cdr3_aa: CASSLEGLAPETQYF; cdr3_nt: TGTGCCAGCAGCTTAGAGGGACTAGCCCCAGAGACCCAGTACTTC; d_call: TRBD2; v_call: TRBV7-9; j_call: TRBJ2-5; clone_size: NA
cdr3_aa: CASSYDRSPGNTIYF; cdr3_nt: TGTGCCAGCAGCTACGACAGGAGCCCAGGAAACACCATATATTTT; d_call: NA; v_call: TRBV5-6; j_call: TRBJ1-3; clone_size: NA
cdr3_aa: CASRIGQNTEAFF; cdr3_nt: TGTGCCAGCAGAATCGGACAGAACACTGAAGCTTTCTTT; d_call: NA; v_call: TRBV5-8; j_call: TRBJ1-1; clone_size: NA
cdr3_aa: CASSPHVGQGADEQFF; cdr3_nt: TGTGCCAGCAGCCCCCACGTCGGACAGGGGGCAGATGAGCAGTTCTTC; d_call: TRBD1; v_call: TRBV7-6; j_call: TRBJ2-1; clone_size: NA
cdr3_aa: CASTGDLYEQYF; cdr3_nt: TGTGCCAGCACCGGGGATCTCTACGAGCAGTACTTC; d_call: NA; v_call: TRBV5-5; j_call: TRBJ2-7; clone_size: NA
cdr3_aa: CSASGRGKNIQYF; cdr3_nt: TGCAGTGCTAGTGGGCGGGGGAAAAACATTCAGTACTTC; d_call: TRBD2; v_call: TRBV20-1; j_call: TRBJ2-4; clone_size: NA
cdr3_aa: CASRTGQGRTNEKLFF; cdr3_nt: TGTGCCAGCAGGACTGGACAGGGGAGAACTAATGAAAAACTGTTTTTT; d_call: TRBD1; v_call: TRBV2; j_call: TRBJ1-4; clone_size: NA
cdr3_aa: CSVGQAIQETQYF; cdr3_nt: TGCAGCGTTGGGCAGGCCATCCAAGAGACCCAGTACTTC; d_call: NA; v_call: TRBV29-1; j_call: TRBJ2-5; clone_size: once
cdr3_aa: CASSLSLDLGNGVQETQYF; cdr3_nt: TGTGCCAGCAGTTTATCCCTAGACCTCGGAAACGGGGTCCAAGAGACCCAGTACTTC; d_call: NA; v_call: TRBV28; j_call: TRBJ2-5; clone_size: NA
cdr3_aa: CASSLRPQGLYGYTF; cdr3_nt: TGTGCCAGCAGTTTAAGGCCCCAGGGCCTCTATGGCTACACCTTC; d_call: NA; v_call: TRBV27; j_call: TRBJ1-2; clone_size: NA
cdr3_aa: CASSPGTAHQPQHF; cdr3_nt: TGTGCCAGCAGCCCCGGGACAGCTCATCAGCCCCAGCATTTT; d_call: TRBD1; v_call: TRBV5-8; j_call: TRBJ1-5; clone_size: NA
cdr3_aa: CASRRAGGHTGELFF; cdr3_nt: TGCGCCAGCAGAAGGGCGGGGGGCCACACCGGGGAGCTGTTTTTT; d_call: TRBD2; v_call: TRBV5-1; j_call: TRBJ2-2; clone_size: NA
cdr3_aa: CASRPDYTDTQYF; cdr3_nt: TGTGCCAGTCGCCCAGACTACACAGATACGCAGTATTTT; d_call: NA; v_call: TRBV19; j_call: TRBJ2-3; clone_size: NA
cdr3_aa: CASSVGQQETQYF; cdr3_nt: TGTGCCAGCAGCGTTGGACAGCAAGAGACCCAGTACTTC; d_call: NA; v_call: TRBV9; j_call: TRBJ2-5; clone_size: NA
cdr3_aa: CASSVYQGGSTDTQYF; cdr3_nt: TGTGCCAGCAGCGTATATCAGGGGGGCAGCACAGATACGCAGTATTTT; d_call: NA; v_call: TRBV9; j_call: TRBJ2-3; clone_size: NA
cdr3_aa: CASSRGTGNQPQHF; cdr3_nt: TGTGCCAGCAGCCGAGGGACAGGTAATCAGCCCCAGCATTTT; d_call: TRBD1; v_call: TRBV7-9; j_call: TRBJ1-5; clone_size: few
cdr3_aa: CAWGPSHSKDTQYF; cdr3_nt: TGTGCCTGGGGGCCGTCCCACAGCAAAGATACGCAGTATTTT; d_call: NA; v_call: TRBV30; j_call: TRBJ2-3; clone_size: NA
cdr3_aa: CASSLGTSGSGELFF; cdr3_nt: TGTGCCAGCAGTCTCGGGACTAGCGGGAGCGGGGAGCTGTTTTTT; d_call: TRBD2; v_call: TRBV6-4; j_call: TRBJ2-2; clone_size: NA
cdr3_aa: CASSQTGRTEAFF; cdr3_nt: TGTGCCAGCAGTCAGACAGGGAGGACTGAAGCTTTCTTT; d_call: TRBD1; v_call: TRBV6-5; j_call: TRBJ1-1; clone_size: NA
cdr3_aa: CASSQGTLIRGAFF; cdr3_nt: TGCGCCAGCAGCCAGGGGACGCTTATTCGGGGAGCTTTCTTT; d_call: NA; v_call: TRBV5-1; j_call: TRBJ1-1; clone_size: once
cdr3_aa: CATSEPGNNQPQHF; cdr3_nt: TGTGCCACCAGTGAGCCCGGGAACAATCAGCCCCAGCATTTT; d_call: NA; v_call: TRBV24-1; j_call: TRBJ1-5; clone_size: once
cdr3_aa: CASSQGSSSGNTIYF; cdr3_nt: TGTGCCAGCAGCCAAGGGAGTAGCTCTGGAAACACCATATATTTT; d_call: NA; v_call: TRBV3-1/TRBV3-2; j_call: TRBJ1-3; clone_size: NA
cdr3_aa: CASSPPLALFINNEQFF; cdr3_nt: TGTGCCAGCTCACCACCACTAGCTCTTTTTATTAACAATGAGCAGTTCTTC; d_call: NA; v_call: TRBV18; j_call: TRBJ2-1; clone_size: NA
cdr3_aa: CASSLTGTGALGQYF; cdr3_nt: TGTGCCAGCAGCCTCACCGGGACAGGAGCCCTCGGGCAGTACTTC; d_call: TRBD1; v_call: TRBV5-5; j_call: TRBJ2-7; clone_size: NA
cdr3_aa: CSASFRDSQFQNSPLHF; cdr3_nt: TGCAGTGCTAGTTTCCGGGACAGCCAATTCCAAAATTCACCCCTCCACTTT; d_call: TRBD1; v_call: TRBV20-1; j_call: TRBJ1-6; clone_size: NA
cdr3_aa: CASRTYSQETQYF; cdr3_nt: TGTGCCAGCAGAACATACAGTCAAGAGACCCAGTACTTC; d_call: NA; v_call: TRBV6-5; j_call: TRBJ2-5; clone_size: NA
cdr3_aa: CASSLQGTEAFF; cdr3_nt: TGTGCCAGCAGCTTACAGGGGACTGAAGCTTTCTTT; d_call: TRBD1; v_call: TRBV5-4; j_call: TRBJ1-1; clone_size: NA
cdr3_aa: CASSLLSGGSYEQYF; cdr3_nt: TGTGCCAGCAGTTTACTTTCAGGGGGCTCCTACGAGCAGTACTTC; d_call: TRBD1; v_call: TRBV28; j_call: TRBJ2-7; clone_size: NA
cdr3_aa: CASSSAGQGKYF; cdr3_nt: TGTGCCAGCAGTTCTGCCGGACAGGGAAAGTACTTC; d_call: TRBD1; v_call: TRBV6-5; j_call: TRBJ2-4; clone_size: NA
cdr3_aa: CASSFGLAGGTDTQYF; cdr3_nt: TGTGCCAGCAGCTTCGGCCTAGCGGGAGGCACAGATACGCAGTATTTT; d_call: TRBD2; v_call: TRBV5-6; j_call: TRBJ2-3; clone_size: NA
cdr3_aa: CASGLGLAAYNEQFF; cdr3_nt: TGTGCTAGTGGTCTGGGACTAGCGGCCTACAATGAGCAGTTCTTC; d_call: TRBD2; v_call: TRBV12-5; j_call: TRBJ2-1; clone_size: NA
cdr3_aa: CASSLAGTGGNTIYF; cdr3_nt: TGTGCCAGCAGCTTAGCTGGGACAGGTGGGAACACCATATATTTT; d_call: TRBD1; v_call: TRBV7-8; j_call: TRBJ1-3; clone_size: NA
cdr3_aa: CASSVGLAGPTSTDTQYF; cdr3_nt: TGTGCCAGCAGCGTAGGACTAGCGGGGCCGACTAGCACAGATACGCAGTATTTT; d_call: TRBD2; v_call: TRBV9; j_call: TRBJ2-3; clone_size: NA
cdr3_aa: CASSSAGSGREQYF; cdr3_nt: TGTGCCAGCAGTTCAGCGGGGAGCGGTCGGGAGCAGTACTTC; d_call: TRBD2; v_call: TRBV6-5; j_call: TRBJ2-7; clone_size: few